The rows below give T cell receptor beta chains drawn from one sample of a study of shared T cell receptors in the human thymus. Clones were sequenced by immunoSEQ multiplex PCR, and TCRdb holds only the in-frame ones, with some missing. The profile shows roughly 700,000 clones, approximately 88% of them singletons. These same records also appear under a second study, on human thymus T cells.

The sequenced material came from thymocytes. Receptor source: a boy under two years old with a congenital heart defect. CDR3s include the opening cysteine and the closing phenylalanine or tryptophan. The order of the fields is V gene, D gene, clone size, J gene, CDR3 DNA, CDR3 protein. D genes are given only for firm matches. Clone size is stated in some rows and not others, as once, few, many or a class when expanded.

TRBV4-3	TRBD2	once	TRBJ2-7	TGCGCCAGCAGCCACCTTGGGACTAGCGGGACTTCCTACGAGCAGTACTTC	CASSHLGTSGTSYEQYF
TRBV29-1	.	.	TRBJ2-6	TGCAGCGTTGGGGGCCAGGGGGGCTCTGGGGCCAACGTCCTGACTTTC	CSVGGQGGSGANVLTF
TRBV27	.	.	TRBJ2-3	TGTGCCAGCAGTTTAAACCCTATTAGTCCAGATACGCAGTATTTT	CASSLNPISPDTQYF
TRBV19	.	.	TRBJ2-3	TGTGCCAGTAGTATGGTGGGGGGAGTTGCAGATACGCAGTATTTT	CASSMVGGVADTQYF
TRBV6-5	TRBD2	once	TRBJ2-2	TGTGCCACCATAGCGGGAGGGGGCGGGGAGCTGTTTTTT	CATIAGGGGELFF
TRBV2	TRBD2	.	TRBJ2-3	TGTGCCAGCAGAGTTAGCGGGAGCGGATCTGATACGCAGTATTTT	CASRVSGSGSDTQYF
TRBV19	.	.	TRBJ2-1	TGTGCCAGTAGACAGGGAACCTACAATGAGCAGTTCTTC	CASRQGTYNEQFF
TRBV12-5	.	.	TRBJ2-2	TGTGCTAGTGGTTTCGAAGCGGGACAGGCCGGGGCGCCGTGTCCGGCCGGGGAGCTGTTTTTT	CASGFEAGQAGAPCPAGELFF
TRBV6-5	.	.	TRBJ1-5	TGTGCCAGCAGTTACTCACGGGGGGAGAATCAGCCCCAGCATTTT	CASSYSRGENQPQHF
TRBV10-1	.	.	TRBJ2-7	TGCGCCAGCAGTGAGGACCGATTGAACGGGAGTGCCTACGAGCAGTACTTC	CASSEDRLNGSAYEQYF
TRBV15	TRBD1	.	TRBJ1-5	TGTGCCACCAGCAGAGATCAGGGGGATCAGCCCCAGCATTTT	CATSRDQGDQPQHF
TRBV5-1	TRBD2	.	TRBJ2-1	TGCGCCAGCAGCTTAGGCGGGAGGGCCTTAGTGCATGAGCAGTTCTTC	CASSLGGRALVHEQFF
TRBV9	.	.	TRBJ2-7	TGTGCCAGCAGCGTCCCCTCTAGCGAAAAATACGAGCAGTACTTC	CASSVPSSEKYEQYF
TRBV27	.	.	TRBJ2-1	TGTGCCAGCACCCCGGGTCGACGGGACAATGAGCAGTTCTTC	CASTPGRRDNEQFF
TRBV4-3	TRBD1	.	TRBJ2-1	TGCGCCAGCAGCCAAAGGACAGGGGCAGACAATGAGCAGTTCTTC	CASSQRTGADNEQFF
TRBV5-1	TRBD2	.	TRBJ2-7	TGCGCCAGCAGTCTAGGACTAGCGGGAGATCCCGAGCAGTACTTC	CASSLGLAGDPEQYF
TRBV29-1	TRBD2	.	TRBJ2-7	TGCAGCGTCCTCCCCTCTAGCGGGAGCCACGAGCAGTACTTC	CSVLPSSGSHEQYF
TRBV7-2	.	.	TRBJ1-5	TGTGCCAGCAGCTTAGTCAGGGGCAATCAGCCCCAGCATTTT	CASSLVRGNQPQHF
TRBV5-4	TRBD1	.	TRBJ2-1	TGTGCCAGCAGCACACGGATAGGACAGGGCCACAATGAGCAGTTCTTC	CASSTRIGQGHNEQFF
TRBV7-2	TRBD1	.	TRBJ1-5	TGTGCCAGCAGCTTAGTATTTAGGGGGCGCTTGAGCAATCAGCCCCAGCATTTT	CASSLVFRGRLSNQPQHF
TRBV7-2	TRBD1	.	TRBJ2-7	TGTGCCAGCAGCCCCCAAGACGGGACAGGGTACTCCTACGAGCAGTACTTC	CASSPQDGTGYSYEQYF
TRBV19	TRBD2	.	TRBJ2-7	TGTGCCAGTAGTATTGTGTGGCGGGAGGGCTACGAGCAGTACTTC	CASSIVWREGYEQYF
TRBV4-2	.	few	TRBJ2-1	TGTGCCAGCAGCCAAGTTGGGGCCAGGACCAGTTACAATGAGCAGTTCTTC	CASSQVGARTSYNEQFF
TRBV13	.	.	TRBJ2-7	TGTGCCAGCACTATGCGGGAAACGGGCTACGAGCAGTACTTC	CASTMRETGYEQYF
TRBV7-2	TRBD1	.	TRBJ2-3	TGTGCCAGCAGTCCTATAGCGGACAGGGGGCCAGATACGCAGTATTTT	CASSPIADRGPDTQYF
TRBV5-8	.	.	TRBJ2-7	TGTGCCAGCAGCTTTGTAACAGAGATTAACTCCTACGAGCAGTACTTC	CASSFVTEINSYEQYF
TRBV7-9	TRBD1	few	TRBJ1-2	TGTGCCAGCAGCTTAGGGCTGGACAGGGACTATGGCTACACCTTC	CASSLGLDRDYGYTF
TRBV30	.	.	TRBJ2-3	TGTGCCTGGAGTGTGCAGAAAGATACGCAGTATTTT	CAWSVQKDTQYF
TRBV9	.	once	TRBJ2-7	TGTGCCAGCAGCGTAGCACCGACAGAGAGCTCCTACGAGCAGTACTTC	CASSVAPTESSYEQYF
TRBV25-1	.	.	TRBJ2-1	TGTGCCAGCAGTCGACACGGTAATGAGCAGTTCTTC	CASSRHGNEQFF
TRBV27	.	.	TRBJ2-7	TGTGCCAGCAGTTTTCGCGGGCCGACCTACGAGCAGTACTTC	CASSFRGPTYEQYF
TRBV25-1	TRBD2	.	TRBJ2-3	TGTGCCAGCAGTGAAGTGGCGGGAGGGGCCACAGATACGCAGTATTTT	CASSEVAGGATDTQYF
TRBV7-2	.	.	TRBJ2-1	TGTGCCAGCAGCACCCCCCTAGGCCCCTCCTACAATGAGCAGTTCTTC	CASSTPLGPSYNEQFF
TRBV7-2	.	.	TRBJ2-1	TGTGCCAGCAGCCAACTAGTAGTCTCCTACAATGAGCAGTTCTTC	CASSQLVVSYNEQFF
TRBV9	TRBD2	.	TRBJ2-7	TGTGCCAGCAGCCCGACCGGGGGGACCCCCTACGAGCAGTACTTC	CASSPTGGTPYEQYF
TRBV4-1	TRBD2	.	TRBJ2-1	TGCGCCAGCAGCCAACTGAGCGGGAGGGGCAATGAGCAGTTCTTC	CASSQLSGRGNEQFF
TRBV5-1	.	.	TRBJ2-3	TGCGCCAGCCGGGACTTACCCACAGATACGCAGTATTTT	CASRDLPTDTQYF
TRBV11-2	TRBD2	.	TRBJ2-2	TGTGCCAGCACCCAAACTTGGGGACTAGCTGAAACCGGGGAGCTGTTTTTT	CASTQTWGLAETGELFF
TRBV5-1	TRBD2	.	TRBJ2-1	TGCGCCAGCAGCTTCAGGGGGACTAGCGGGAGAATTGACAATGAGCAGTTCTTC	CASSFRGTSGRIDNEQFF
TRBV19	.	.	TRBJ1-3	TGTGCCAGTAGTATAGGGTGGCAGGCCGGAAACACCATATATTTT	CASSIGWQAGNTIYF
TRBV2	TRBD2	once	TRBJ2-3	TGTGCCAGCAGTGGACTAGCGGGAGGGCCTAGGACAGATACGCAGTATTTT	CASSGLAGGPRTDTQYF
TRBV5-1	.	.	TRBJ2-7	TGCGCCAGCAGCTTGGCCTTTACCTTCGGAGGACTCACCTACGAGCAGTACTTC	CASSLAFTFGGLTYEQYF
TRBV7-9	.	.	TRBJ2-7	TGTGCCAGCAGCCCCATCCCAGGGGCATCCTACGAGCAGTACTTC	CASSPIPGASYEQYF
TRBV6-6	TRBD1	.	TRBJ1-4	TGTGCCAGCAGTCCCCGGGACAGGGGGAAAAGGGAAAAACTGTTTTTT	CASSPRDRGKREKLFF
TRBV27	.	.	TRBJ1-2	TGTGCCAGCAGTTCTCGTCGAGCGAGTGGCTACACCTTC	CASSSRRASGYTF
TRBV7-2	TRBD2	.	TRBJ2-7	TGTGCCAGCAGCTTATCCGCGGGAGAGAGCTACGAGCAGTACTTC	CASSLSAGESYEQYF
TRBV4-3	TRBD1	few	TRBJ2-7	TGCGCCAGCAGCCAAGATACCTCCGGTGCAGGGGGCGAGCAGTACTTC	CASSQDTSGAGGEQYF
TRBV4-3	.	once	TRBJ1-2	TGCGCCAGCAGCCAAGATGGCAGGCCGTACTATGGCTACACCTTC	CASSQDGRPYYGYTF
TRBV11-2	.	.	TRBJ1-1	TGTGCCAGCAGCCTACCGGACATGAACACTGAAGCTTTCTTT	CASSLPDMNTEAFF
TRBV29-1	TRBD1	.	TRBJ1-2	TGCAGCGAGACTCAGGGGGACTATGGCTACACCTTC	CSETQGDYGYTF